This T cell receptor beta chain derives from a study of T cell responses to AZD1222 COVID-19 vaccine (dated by TCRdb to about 2021). About the investigation overall: AZD1222 recipients with second doses at about 4 weeks or about 12 weeks were pooled, because spike-specific TCR depth and breadth did not differ between schedules. A total of 233 trial participants underwent TCR sequencing, of whom about 210 had received two doses of AZD1222 and around 26 had received two doses of the MenACWY control vaccine. Trial participants were enrolled into age subgroups of 18-55, 56-69 and 70-plus years, which contained around 150, 29 and 61 TCR-sequenced participants, respectively. The full study reports these points: Reportedly, almost half of the unique spike-specific TCRs recognized epitopes lying outside the regions that are mutated in the B.1.351 and B.1.1.7 variants. Vaccine-associated CD4 TCRs spanned the whole spike protein, with dominant responses in regions 160-218 and 743-854. Conclusions about previously exposed vaccinees are limited because only a handful of AZD1222 recipients were SARS-CoV-2 seropositive at baseline. Most participants were white British and females outnumbered males, and the authors suggested that clonal diversity may have been underestimated. Spike-specific TCR breadth and depth rose significantly after two AZD1222 doses compared with day 0 and with MenACWY recipients. Because no samples from the day 14 peak response were available, repertoires could be characterized only after the peak T cell response. In the small 56-69-year group, the increase in depth fell short of significance, most likely because of low power.

A note on this clone: The target of this receptor is not known. No qualities accompany the bases; no much larger clone lies one base away.

The CDR3 regions of human TCRbeta chains were analyzed by immunosequencing. In the paper's pipeline: TCRs in the repertoires were compared against a reference library of SARS-CoV-2-specific TCRs that had been generated with the MIRA antigen-specificity platform. Breadth was defined as the fraction of unique TCRs that were SARS-CoV-2-associated. Depth was defined as the fraction of total T cells that were SARS-CoV-2-associated. Using the MIRA data, each spike-specific TCR was assigned both to the spike region to which the TCR was reactive and to a CD4 or CD8 class. Log10-transformed breadth and depth values were compared by one-way ANOVA with Sidak's multiple comparisons tests. The source is immuneACCESS, and TCRdb retained only in-frame sequences with V and J called. Part of the clones is not carried over; for the studies checked, unresolved V genes explain less than half of this, and the remainder is unexplained. V, J and clone size were drawn from that table, and D and trimming were deduced from the DNA. The sample table records 75,000 to 100,000 clones; around 89% of these occur just once. The top ten clonotypes cover 7.5% of the sample.

Per the publication, the time point label means: baseline before first vaccination. Samples from vaccinated people were obtained from the UK trials COV001 and COV002, which included a single-blind randomized controlled phase 2/3 trial of AZD1222 (ChAdOx1 nCoV-19) in healthy adults. Trial participant PBMC samples were collected at day 0 and day 28 after the second dose for TCRbeta chain sequencing. The specimen was peripheral blood, collected on day 0 of AZD1222 vaccination. The clonotype originates from an adult in good health.

The CDR3 reads CASSPRSAAHYGYTF. The DNA sequence follows: TGTGCCAGCAGCCCCCGTTCGGCCGCCCACTATGGCTACACCTTC. The V gene is TRBV7-3 and the J gene is TRBJ1-2; no D gene can be assigned with confidence. V is clipped by 5 bases and J by 3 bases, and the sequence between their germline boundaries is 16 bases long. The germline V gene specifies SGHTA as CDR1 and FQGTGA as CDR2. From the cysteine through the phenylalanine, the CDR3 covers 15 amino acids. The DNA shown is the 45-base CDR3, in frame from base 1. The variable domain in full, with residues beyond the CDR3 obtained from the reference TRBV7-3 and TRBJ1-2 genes, is GAGVSQTPSNKVTEKGKYVELRCDPISGHTALYWYRQSLGQGPEFLIYFQGTGAADDSGLPNDRFFAVRPEGSVSTLKIQRTERGDSAVYLCASSPRSAAHYGYTFGSGTRLTVV.